This TCR beta chain was captured in a study of beta chain features in type 1 diabetes. In the study overall: Patient and healthy donor groups were alike in age, gender and cell yields. All of the samples together had 107,917,701 sorted cells examined. Findings of the study overall: Among patients with Type 1 diabetes, TCRB CDR3s were moderately but significantly shorter in every one of the four CD4+ subsets.

Note on this clone: The antigen is undetermined.

The authors reverse transcribed all of the isolated RNA, so sequencing captured expressed TCRB transcripts. Assay: immunoSEQ multiplex PCR; the TCRdb copy retains only in-frame clones and omits some. The sample yields about 740,000 clones, 13% seen once. CDR3 size: 15 residues. Germline loops: CDR1 MNHNS, CDR2 SASEGT. Trimming at V came to 0 bases and at J to 6 bases, leaving 6 bases not matched to a gene. CD45RO/CCR7/CD25/CD127/CD95/CD27 staining was used to isolate CD4+ naive, central memory, regulatory and stem cell-like memory cells by sorting. Sequencing input: naive CD4+ T cells from blood. This TCR came from a man younger than 30 with type 1 diabetes. The chain couples TRBV6-1 to TRBJ2-3; 7 bases agree with TRBD2. CDR3 protein: CASSEALSGRDTQYF. CDR3 DNA sequence: TGTGCCAGCAGTGAAGCGCTGTCCGGGAGGGATACGCAGTATTTT.